This TCR beta chain is from a study of beta chain features in type 1 diabetes. Every bit of the isolated RNA underwent reverse transcription, so sequencing read expressed TCRB transcripts. Profiled with immunoSEQ multiplex PCR; TCRdb holds only in-frame clones, not every one. Of 150,000 to 200,000 clones detected, less than 9.5% appear once; the ten largest clones hold less than 3%. The specimen was central memory CD4+ T cells from blood. The receptor's source is a woman under 30 in good health.

The CDR3 DNA reads TGCGCCAGCAGCCAACAACCTCCGACAGGGGGCGTTTCCAATGAGCAGTTCTTC. It translates to CASSQQPPTGGVSNEQFF. V usage is TRBV4-3 and J usage is TRBJ2-1; 10 bases agree with TRBD1. V was pared by 2 bases and J by 6 bases, with 13 bases of the junction left unmatched. The CDR3 is made up of 18 amino acids. Per germline, CDR1 LGHNA and CDR2 YSLEER.